The clone carrying this T cell receptor beta chain was detected only a few times. The antigen remains unidentified. The data were produced by immunoSEQ multiplex PCR, yet TCRdb's version contains in-frame clones alone and is incomplete. The table includes about 83,000 clones, roughly 96% detected once. This specimen comes from a study of cytomegalovirus exposure and HLA in healthy donors. General observations from the study: The investigators catalogued 150 to 200 TCR beta chains as cytomegalovirus-associated.

Germline V gene sequence: CDR1 SGDLS, CDR2 YYNGEE. The J segment lost 8 bases and the V segment lost 0 bases, leaving 6 bases of the junction unmatched. This CDR3 is built from 16 residues. The receptor's source is a woman between 18 and 30 years old in good health and CMV-seronegative. The chain recombines TRBV9 with TRBJ2-1; 12 bases align to TRBD2. Sequencing was performed on PBMCs. CDR3 sequence (DNA): TGTGCCAGCAGCGTAGGAGCGACTAGCGGGAGCTATGAGCAGTTCTTC. It encodes CASSVGATSGSYEQFF.